This is a list of T cell receptor beta chains from one sample in a study of HIV-infected patients and healthy controls. TCRdb itself ran the 5' RACE reads through MiXCR, one entry per CDR3 protein. This table holds around 8,800 distinct CDR3 sequences, 7.3% found once. The sample here was blood, taken before antiretroviral therapy. The source of these receptors is an adult with HIV infection. The CDR3 runs from the conserved cysteine through the conserved F or W. A D gene is named only where the DNA matches it firmly. The size entry is marked missing in some rows and otherwise reads once, few, many or a size class.

d_gene | j_gene | v_gene | abundance | CDR3aa | CDR3nt
NA | TRBJ2-2 | TRBV29-1 | NA | CSVEDPLRGRKAGELFF | TGCAGCGTTGAAGACCCCCTCCGGGGGCGGAAGGCCGGGGAGCTGTTTTTT
TRBD2 | TRBJ2-1 | TRBV6-2/TRBV6-3 | many | CASRGGGGAYNEQFF | TGTGCCAGCAGAGGAGGCGGGGGGGCCTACAATGAGCAGTTCTTC
TRBD1 | TRBJ1-1 | TRBV7-3 | medium-sized | CASSLGGGLTEAFF | TGTGCCAGCAGCTTAGGAGGGGGCCTCACTGAAGCTTTCTTT
NA | TRBJ2-1 | TRBV3-2 | NA | CASSLLGLAGGSDEQFF | TGTGCCAGCAGCCTCCTAGGACTAGCGGGGGGATCTGATGAGCAGTTCTTC
NA | TRBJ2-2 | TRBV5-6 | many | CASSLASIGELFF | TGTGCCAGCAGCTTGGCTAGTATAGGGGAGCTGTTTTTT
TRBD2 | TRBJ2-5 | TRBV20-1 | many | CSATPGTSRGTQYF | TGCAGTGCAACCCCCGGGACTAGCCGAGGGACCCAGTACTTC
NA | TRBJ1-1 | TRBV12-3/TRBV12-4 | many | CASSLYGPSSTEAFF | TGTGCCAGCAGTTTATATGGTCCCTCAAGCACTGAAGCTTTCTTT
NA | TRBJ2-4 | TRBV11-1 | few | CASSLGQSQDIQYF | TGTGCCAGCAGCTTAGGCCAGAGCCAAGACATTCAGTACTTC
NA | TRBJ1-1 | TRBV6-5 | many | CASSYSIFGETEAFF | TGTGCCAGCAGTTACTCGATATTCGGGGAAACTGAAGCTTTCTTT
TRBD1 | TRBJ2-1 | TRBV3-1 | many | CASSHHRGPGGEQFF | TGTGCCAGCAGCCACCACAGGGGGCCCGGGGGTGAGCAGTTCTTC
NA | TRBJ2-2 | TRBV2 | many | CASSEPGELFF | TGTGCCAGCAGTGAACCCGGGGAGCTGTTTTTT
TRBD2 | TRBJ2-1 | TRBV5-1 | many | CASTLAGSYNEQFF | TGCGCCAGCACCTTAGCGGGGTCCTACAATGAGCAGTTCTTC
NA | TRBJ2-3 | TRBV7-9 | many | CASTNRGKQGTDTQYF | TGTGCCAGCACAAATAGGGGTAAACAGGGCACAGATACGCAGTATTTT
NA | TRBJ1-4 | TRBV6-5 | few | CASSYGSGGSEKLFF | TGTGCCAGCAGTTATGGCAGCGGGGGTAGCGAAAAACTGTTTTTT
NA | TRBJ2-5 | TRBV7-7 | many | CASSLLVGGAGQETQYF | TGTGCTAGCAGCTTACTCGTGGGGGGCGCGGGGCAAGAGACCCAGTACTTC
NA | TRBJ2-3 | TRBV7-3 | many | CASSLTALDTQYF | TGTGCCAGCAGCTTAACGGCCCTCGATACGCAGTATTTT
NA | TRBJ1-1 | TRBV7-6 | many | CASSFTESGPEAFF | TGTGCCAGCAGCTTTACGGAGAGTGGACCTGAAGCTTTCTTT
NA | TRBJ2-2 | TRBV5-1 | NA | CASTAGNTGELFF | TGCGCCAGCACGGCAGGCAACACCGGGGAGCTGTTTTTT
NA | TRBJ1-3 | TRBV12-3/TRBV12-4 | many | CASSLVHGRGNTIYF | TGTGCCAGCAGTTTAGTTCACGGGAGAGGAAACACCATATATTTT
NA | TRBJ1-5 | TRBV27 | medium-sized | CASSPAGETSNQPQHF | TGTGCCAGCAGTCCGGCGGGGGAGACTAGCAATCAGCCCCAGCATTTT
NA | TRBJ1-4 | TRBV20-1 | many | CSAGPGATNEKLFF | TGCAGTGCTGGACCCGGGGCAACTAATGAAAAACTGTTTTTT
NA | TRBJ2-5 | TRBV7-6 | many | CASSLDGQGTQYF | TGTGCCAGCAGCTTAGATGGTCAGGGGACCCAGTACTTC
NA | TRBJ2-2 | TRBV7-9 | many | CASMQGGTGELFF | TGTGCCAGCATGCAGGGGGGCACCGGGGAGCTGTTTTTT
TRBD2 | TRBJ2-5 | TRBV30 | many | CAWSPPLGLAGGLATQYF | TGTGCCTGGAGTCCCCCTTTGGGTCTAGCGGGGGGGCTCGCGACCCAGTACTTC
NA | TRBJ1-1 | TRBV3-1 | many | CASSQGGRGTEAFF | TGTGCCAGCAGCCAAGGGGGTAGGGGCACTGAAGCTTTCTTT
NA | TRBJ2-7 | TRBV9 | many | CASSALDRSYEQYF | TGTGCCAGCAGCGCCCTGGACAGATCCTACGAGCAGTACTTC
NA | TRBJ2-3 | TRBV7-9 | few | CASSLEGGMTDTQYF | TGTGCCAGCAGCTTAGAAGGGGGTATGACAGATACGCAGTATTTT
TRBD1 | TRBJ1-2 | TRBV5-1 | many | CASSLEPTTGINGYTF | TGCGCCAGCAGCTTGGAGCCAACGACAGGGATTAATGGCTACACCTTC
NA | TRBJ2-1 | TRBV7-3 | many | CASSSRASGYNEQFF | TGTGCCAGCAGCTCCAGGGCCTCCGGCTACAATGAGCAGTTCTTC
TRBD2 | TRBJ2-4 | TRBV2 | NA | CASSEASSGGAKNIQYF | TGTGCCAGCAGTGAAGCGTCTAGCGGGGGGGCCAAAAACATTCAGTACTTC
NA | TRBJ2-2 | TRBV12-5 | few | CASGLVMGAGELFF | TGTGCTAGTGGTTTGGTAATGGGGGCCGGGGAGCTGTTTTTT
NA | TRBJ2-1 | TRBV24-1 | many | CATSEGSSYEQFF | TGTGCCACCAGCGAGGGTAGCTCCTATGAGCAGTTCTTC
NA | TRBJ1-6 | TRBV28 | many | CASSPPGSYNSPLHF | TGTGCCAGCAGTCCACCCGGGTCCTATAATTCACCCCTCCACTTT
TRBD1 | TRBJ1-1 | TRBV7-9 | many | CASSLGQGTNTEAFF | TGTGCCAGCAGCTTGGGACAGGGGACGAACACTGAAGCTTTCTTT
NA | TRBJ2-4 | TRBV20-1 | many | CSARFHGFETKNIQYF | TGCAGTGCTAGATTTCACGGGTTTGAAACCAAAAACATTCAGTACTTC
TRBD1 | TRBJ2-3 | TRBV27 | many | CASSGGQGEDTQYF | TGTGCCAGCAGTGGGGGACAGGGTGAGGATACGCAGTATTTT
NA | TRBJ1-1 | TRBV6-5 | many | CASGYRGNTEAFF | TGTGCCAGCGGGTACAGAGGAAACACTGAAGCTTTCTTT
NA | TRBJ2-3 | TRBV2 | many | CASSEAPLPAQYF | TGTGCCAGCAGTGAAGCCCCCTTGCCCGCGCAGTATTTT
NA | TRBJ1-1 | TRBV30 | many | CAWSLTRLGYTEAFF | TGTGCCTGGAGTTTGACCCGACTGGGGTACACTGAAGCTTTCTTT
NA | TRBJ1-1 | TRBV7-9 | many | CASRGEGNTEAFF | TGTGCCAGCAGGGGGGAGGGGAACACTGAAGCTTTCTTT
NA | TRBJ1-1 | TRBV4-3 | medium-sized | CASSQDRNTEAFF | TGCGCCAGCAGCCAGGACAGAAACACTGAAGCTTTCTTT
NA | TRBJ1-6 | TRBV27 | many | CASSWDGYNSPLHF | TGTGCCAGCAGTTGGGACGGTTATAATTCACCCCTCCACTTT
NA | TRBJ1-1 | TRBV19 | many | CASSTIQGGNTEAFF | TGTGCCAGTAGTACGATTCAAGGGGGGAACACTGAAGCTTTCTTT
TRBD2 | TRBJ2-3 | TRBV28 | many | CASGLAGDLTDTQYF | TGTGCCAGCGGCTTAGCGGGGGACCTCACAGATACGCAGTATTTT
NA | TRBJ1-3 | TRBV19 | many | CASSIGRNSGNTIYF | TGTGCCAGTAGTATCGGACGGAACTCTGGAAACACCATATATTTT
TRBD1 | TRBJ2-7 | TRBV6-5 | many | CASSYSAPGTGRAYEQYF | TGTGCCAGCAGTTACTCCGCCCCAGGGACAGGGCGCGCCTACGAGCAGTACTTC
NA | TRBJ1-1 | TRBV27 | many | CASSPISRVAVATEAFF | TGTGCCAGCAGTCCAATTTCCAGGGTCGCTGTTGCCACTGAAGCTTTCTTT
TRBD1 | TRBJ2-7 | TRBV12-3/TRBV12-4 | many | CASTPNRGYEQYF | TGTGCCAGCACCCCGAACAGGGGCTACGAGCAGTACTTC
TRBD1 | TRBJ2-7 | TRBV6-2/TRBV6-3 | few | CASRTGGSSYEQYF | TGTGCCAGCAGGACAGGGGGGAGCTCCTACGAGCAGTACTTC
NA | TRBJ2-4 | TRBV2 | many | CASTGLGAVYIQYF | TGTGCCAGCACCGGGTTAGGTGCTGTATACATTCAGTACTTC
NA | TRBJ1-2 | TRBV3-1 | many | CASSQEYGYTF | TGTGCCAGCAGCCAAGAGTATGGCTACACCTTC
NA | TRBJ1-5 | TRBV11-1 | NA | CASSSQENQPQHF | TGTGCCAGCAGCTCCCAAGAGAATCAGCCCCAGCATTTT
NA | TRBJ1-4 | TRBV3-1 | large | CASSQDRAYGEKLFF | TGTGCCAGCAGCCAAGATCGGGCCTATGGGGAAAAACTGTTTTTT
NA | TRBJ1-1 | TRBV7-2 | NA | CASSLAPMTNTEAFF | TGTGCCAGCAGCTTAGCCCCCATGACGAACACTGAAGCTTTCTTT
TRBD1 | TRBJ2-2 | TRBV5-1 | many | CASSLGGADTGELFF | TGCGCCAGCAGCTTAGGGGGCGCCGACACCGGGGAGCTGTTTTTT
NA | TRBJ2-7 | TRBV5-5 | NA | CASSLNSGVEQYF | TGTGCCAGCAGCTTGAATTCGGGGGTTGAGCAGTACTTC
NA | TRBJ2-7 | TRBV6-6 | many | CASTSSPGQGKYEQYF | TGTGCCAGCACCTCTTCCCCGGGGCAGGGAAAGTACGAGCAGTACTTC
NA | TRBJ2-1 | TRBV20-1 | many | CSAGKDAGNEQFF | TGCAGTGCTGGGAAGGACGCGGGGAATGAGCAGTTCTTC